This T cell receptor (beta chain) derives from a study of breast tumors, draining lymph nodes, adjacent tissues. Notes on the study in general: Data only fit, rather than demonstrated, lymph node origin of most tumor T cells. Compared with lymph nodes, tumors were less diverse; compared with nontumor tissue, more.

With regard to this clonotype: The antigen is not known.

Unmatched junction bases numbered 8, after V lost 5 bases and J lost 1 base. Per germline, CDR1 SGHNT and CDR2 YENEEA. The CDR3 runs 19 residues. One entry per CDR3 protein results from TCRdb running MiXCR on the multiplex PCR reads. The data contain approximately 20,000 distinct CDR3 sequences, approximately 53% of them singletons. The chain carries TRBV11-3 and TRBJ2-2; 15 nucleotides agree with TRBD2. This receptor was taken from a female donor with breast cancer. Some clones in this sample may be carry-over from other donors' samples. Material for sequencing was breast tumor tissue. DNA for the CDR3: TGTGCCAGCAGCCAGGGAAGGGGACTAGCGGGGGGGAACACCGGGGAGCTGTTTTTT. Its protein product is CASSQGRGLAGGNTGELFF.